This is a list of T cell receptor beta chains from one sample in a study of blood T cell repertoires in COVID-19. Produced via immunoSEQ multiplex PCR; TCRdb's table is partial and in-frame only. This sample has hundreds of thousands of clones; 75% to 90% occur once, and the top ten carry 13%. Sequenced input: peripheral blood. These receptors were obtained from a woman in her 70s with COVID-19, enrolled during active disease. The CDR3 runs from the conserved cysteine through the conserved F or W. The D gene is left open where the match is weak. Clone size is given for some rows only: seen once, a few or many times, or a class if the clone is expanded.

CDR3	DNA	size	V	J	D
CASSRGQGNTIYF	TGTGCCAGCAGCCGGGGACAGGGAAACACCATATATTTT	-	TRBV6-5	TRBJ1-3	TRBD1
CASSPQGQGGGMNEQFF	TGTGCCAGTAGCCCCCAAGGACAGGGAGGGGGAATGAATGAGCAGTTCTTC	-	TRBV19	TRBJ2-1	-
CASSWSRDRGSPLHF	TGTGCCAGTAGCTGGTCCCGGGACAGGGGGTCACCCCTCCACTTT	-	TRBV19	TRBJ1-6	TRBD1
CASSPGEQLPQHF	TGTGCCAGCAGTCCGGGGGAACAGTTGCCCCAGCATTTT	-	TRBV6-5	TRBJ1-5	-
CASSQEHYTTYGYTF	TGCGCCAGCAGCCAAGAACATTACACCACCTATGGCTACACCTTC	once	TRBV4-1	TRBJ1-2	-
CASSRQGQNIQYF	TGTGCCAGCTCACGACAGGGGCAAAACATTCAGTACTTC	-	TRBV18	TRBJ2-4	TRBD1
CASRPPGQGTKYGYTF	TGCGCCAGCAGGCCTCCGGGACAGGGGACTAAATATGGCTACACCTTC	-	TRBV5-1	TRBJ1-2	TRBD1
CASSLSKPGTDTQYF	TGCGCCAGCAGCTTGTCTAAGCCTGGCACAGATACGCAGTATTTT	once	TRBV5-1	TRBJ2-3	-
CSTRTGFGRVDGYTF	TGCAGCACACGGACAGGCTTCGGGAGAGTAGATGGCTACACCTTC	-	TRBV29-1	TRBJ1-2	TRBD1
CASSPSTGETYEQYF	TGTGCCAGCAGCCCGAGTACAGGGGAGACCTACGAGCAGTACTTC	-	TRBV3-1/TRBV3-2	TRBJ2-7	TRBD1
CASSLGQGKDTQYF	TGTGCCAGCAGCCTTGGACAGGGGAAAGATACGCAGTATTTT	-	TRBV3-1/TRBV3-2	TRBJ2-3	TRBD1
CAWRRSPSTDTQYF	TGTGCCTGGAGAAGGAGTCCTAGCACAGATACGCAGTATTTT	-	TRBV30	TRBJ2-3	-
CASSPKAGLEPQHF	TGTGCCAGCAGTCCAAAGGCAGGGTTGGAGCCCCAGCATTTT	-	TRBV27	TRBJ1-5	-
CASSQGSGGRTDTQYF	TGCGCCAGCAGCCAAGGTAGCGGGGGTCGCACAGATACGCAGTATTTT	-	TRBV4-1	TRBJ2-3	TRBD2
CSVVGLAGGTDTQYF	TGCAGCGTTGTTGGGCTAGCGGGGGGCACAGATACGCAGTATTTT	once	TRBV29-1	TRBJ2-3	TRBD2
CASSLETGPNQPQHF	TGTGCCAGCAGCCTAGAGACAGGGCCCAATCAGCCCCAGCATTTT	once	TRBV7-8	TRBJ1-5	TRBD1
CASSLGTLNTEAFF	TGTGCCAGCAGCTTAGGGACACTGAACACTGAAGCTTTCTTT	-	TRBV7-2	TRBJ1-1	-
CATSREENGYTF	TGTGCCACCAGTCGGGAAGAAAATGGCTACACCTTC	-	TRBV24-1	TRBJ1-2	-
CASSSWTGNYGYTF	TGTGCCAGCAGCTCCTGGACGGGGAACTATGGCTACACCTTC	once	TRBV13	TRBJ1-2	-
CASSSGQSYTGELFF	TGTGCCAGCAGCTCAGGACAGTCGTACACCGGGGAGCTGTTTTTT	-	TRBV27	TRBJ2-2	-
CASSPQAGPQDTQYF	TGTGCCAGCTCACCACAGGCGGGACCTCAAGATACGCAGTATTTT	-	TRBV18	TRBJ2-3	-
CASSRDIYTEAFF	TGTGCCAGCAGTCGGGACATTTACACTGAAGCTTTCTTT	-	TRBV2	TRBJ1-1	-
CSVGVFWTEAFF	TGCAGCGTCGGGGTTTTTTGGACTGAAGCTTTCTTT	-	TRBV29-1	TRBJ1-1	-
CASSAENSAGTQYF	TGTGCCAGCAGCGCAGAAAATTCCGCGGGTACGCAGTATTTT	-	TRBV9	TRBJ2-3	-
CASSLEFTSGNTIYF	TGTGCCAGCAGCTTGGAGTTTACCTCTGGAAACACCATATATTTT	-	TRBV11-2	TRBJ1-3	-
CASSLATGGHETQYF	TGTGCCAGCAGCTTAGCGACGGGGGGTCATGAGACCCAGTACTTC	-	TRBV7-9	TRBJ2-5	TRBD2
CASSLDSSGRMNTEAFF	TGCGCCAGCAGCTTGGATTCGTCAGGGAGGATGAACACTGAAGCTTTCTTT	-	TRBV5-1	TRBJ1-1	-
CASSLRGETNEKLFF	TGCGCCAGCAGCTTGCGGGGTGAAACTAATGAAAAACTGTTTTTT	-	TRBV5-1	TRBJ1-4	-
CASSVAGTIQETQYF	TGTGCCAGCAGCGTTGCCGGGACTATCCAAGAGACCCAGTACTTC	once	TRBV9	TRBJ2-5	TRBD2
CASSRTGSSSGANVLTF	TGTGCCAGTAGTAGGACAGGGTCTAGCTCTGGGGCCAACGTCCTGACTTTC	-	TRBV19	TRBJ2-6	TRBD1
CASSTRQGGETQYF	TGTGCCAGCAGTACCCGACAGGGTGGAGAGACCCAGTACTTC	-	TRBV6-2/TRBV6-3	TRBJ2-5	TRBD1